The rows below give T cell receptor beta chains drawn from one sample of a study of shared clonotypes between healthy human individuals. Only in-frame clones appear in the TCRdb table, and some are missing; sequencing was by immunoSEQ multiplex PCR. The sample lists about 1.5 million clones, 95% to 99% occurring once. Material for sequencing was naive CD4+ T cells sorted from blood. The receptors derive from a young man in good health. CDR3s include the opening cysteine and the closing phenylalanine or tryptophan. The D gene is left open where the match is weak. Clone size is not always given. Where it is, it says once, few, many or a class for expanded clones.

TRBV18	once	-	TRBJ1-1	TGTGCCAGCTCACAGGGGGGCAACACTGAAGCTTTCTTT	CASSQGGNTEAFF
TRBV4-3	-	TRBD1	TRBJ1-2	TGCGCCAGCAGCACGGGACAGGGTAACTATGGCTACACCTTC	CASSTGQGNYGYTF
TRBV7-8	-	-	TRBJ2-5	TGTGCCAGCAGCCTTAAGAATACCGGGACCCAGTACTTC	CASSLKNTGTQYF
TRBV29-1	-	-	TRBJ1-1	TGCAGCGTTGTTCAAAGGGTCGGGAACACTGAAGCTTTCTTT	CSVVQRVGNTEAFF
TRBV5-1	-	-	TRBJ2-7	TGCGCCAGCAGCGAAGGGACGGCAAGCTCCTACGAGCAGTACTTC	CASSEGTASSYEQYF
TRBV7-9	-	-	TRBJ2-7	TGTGCCAGCGCGAGTATGGGGGCGAGGGTGGCGGGGCACACCTACGAGCAGTACTTC	CASASMGARVAGHTYEQYF
TRBV7-9	-	-	TRBJ2-1	TGTGCCAGCATCCCGAGCGGGCTCAAAGGGACCGCCTACAATGAGCAGTTCTTC	CASIPSGLKGTAYNEQFF
TRBV7-2	-	-	TRBJ2-1	TGTGCCAGCAGCTTAATGGGACAAGGGCTCAATGAGCAGTTCTTC	CASSLMGQGLNEQFF
TRBV10-2	-	-	TRBJ2-1	TGCGCCAGCAGTGAGGACTTTTATAATGAGCAGTTCTTC	CASSEDFYNEQFF
TRBV2	-	TRBD1	TRBJ1-5	TGTGCCAGCAGCGGGTTGACAGGGCAAAATCAGCCCCAGCATTTT	CASSGLTGQNQPQHF
TRBV25-1	-	-	TRBJ1-1	TGTGCCAGCAGTGAAGTGGGACGGCTTAGGGGTGAAGCTTTCTTT	CASSEVGRLRGEAFF
TRBV7-9	-	TRBD2	TRBJ2-1	TGTGCCAGCAGCTCGGGACTAGCGGGGTACAATGAGCAGTTCTTC	CASSSGLAGYNEQFF
TRBV19	-	TRBD2	TRBJ2-1	TGTGCCAGTAGTGGCCTAGCGGGAGGCCCCGTTGAGCAGTTCTTC	CASSGLAGGPVEQFF
TRBV5-1	-	-	TRBJ2-2	TGCGCCAGCAGCGGCGGGGCAGGGGCCGGGGAGCTGTTTTTT	CASSGGAGAGELFF
TRBV11-2	-	-	TRBJ2-3	TGTGCCAGCAGCTCCCTCAAGGGGGTGATCACAGATACGCAGTATTTT	CASSSLKGVITDTQYF
TRBV19	-	-	TRBJ2-1	TGTGCCAGTAGTACGGGGCATACACTTCGGTACAATGAGCAGTTCTTC	CASSTGHTLRYNEQFF
TRBV2	once	TRBD2	TRBJ2-3	TGTGCCAGCAGGGGGGACTACTCCACAGATACGCAGTATTTT	CASRGDYSTDTQYF
TRBV10-3	-	TRBD1	TRBJ2-3	TGTGCCTCCCGAGGGACAGAACGCACAGATACGCAGTATTTT	CASRGTERTDTQYF
TRBV5-1	few	-	TRBJ2-2	TGCGCCAGCAGCTTGAGTTTGGGGTCAACCGGGGAGCTGTTTTTT	CASSLSLGSTGELFF
TRBV2	-	TRBD1	TRBJ2-5	TGTGCCAGCAGGAGGGACAGGGGGCCCCAAGAGACCCAGTACTTC	CASRRDRGPQETQYF
TRBV6-1	-	TRBD1	TRBJ2-2	TGTGCCAGCAGTCACAGGGGAGTCGGCCGGGAGCTGTTTTTT	CASSHRGVGRELFF
TRBV28	-	TRBD1	TRBJ2-2	TGTGCCAGCAGTTTTATGGACAGGGGGCTGAGCGGGGAGCTGTTTTTT	CASSFMDRGLSGELFF
TRBV6-5	-	TRBD1	TRBJ2-2	TGTGCCACCGGACAGGGGGCGCAGACCGGGGAGCTGTTTTTT	CATGQGAQTGELFF
TRBV5-1	-	-	TRBJ2-5	TGCGCCAGCAGCTTCGTCCCAATGGAGACCCAGTACTTC	CASSFVPMETQYF
TRBV6-5	-	-	TRBJ2-7	TGTGCCAGCAGCGCGCGTGCCCAGGGGCCATACGAGCAGTACTTC	CASSARAQGPYEQYF
TRBV7-2	-	-	TRBJ2-1	TGTGCCAGCAGCCCAAGGTCCAGCAGCTCCTACAATGAGCAGTTCTTC	CASSPRSSSSYNEQFF
TRBV9	-	TRBD2	TRBJ2-3	TGTGCCAGCAGCGTAGTGGGCAGAATTGAACCGGGAGGCACAACAGATACGCAGTATTTT	CASSVVGRIEPGGTTDTQYF
TRBV7-2	-	-	TRBJ2-7	TGTACCAGCAGCTTAGCGCAGCCGCCGACCTACGAGCAGTACTTC	CTSSLAQPPTYEQYF
TRBV6-1	-	-	TRBJ1-4	TGTGGGGTTGGCAGGAGTGAAAAACTGTTTTTT	CGVGRSEKLFF
TRBV4-1	-	-	TRBJ2-7	TGCGCCAGCAGCCAAGTTTCTCGCGTCTACGAGCAGTACTTC	CASSQVSRVYEQYF
TRBV10-2	-	TRBD1	TRBJ2-1	TGCGCCAGTCGGACAGGGGGGTACAATGAGCAGTTCTTC	CASRTGGYNEQFF
TRBV28	-	-	TRBJ2-2	TGTGCCACTACACGACTTTCGAACACCGGGGAGCTGTTTTTT	CATTRLSNTGELFF